This TCR beta chain emerged from a study of beta chain features in type 1 diabetes. Looking at the study overall: Sorted cells examined across all samples numbered about 110,000,000.

Isolated RNA was reverse transcribed in full, so expressed TCRB transcripts were sequenced. The table came from immunoSEQ multiplex PCR; TCRdb's copy has only in-frame clones and leaves some out. The sample lists 350,000 or so clones, around a fifth seen once, with 0.044% in the top ten. The CDR3 is made up of 12 amino acids. V gave up 0 bases and J gave up 13 bases, with 10 bases separating them. Germline values: CDR1 SGHDT, CDR2 YYEEEE. Whole-study results and caveats: It was possible that PCR favored shorter templates, equally so in patients and controls.

This clone was detected once. Its antigen is not known. What was sequenced was naive CD4+ T cells from blood. The origin of this receptor is a woman under 30 in good health. The rearrangement joins TRBV5-6 to TRBJ1-4, with D hard to call. The CDR3 sequence: CASSLGAGRLFF. CDR3 DNA: TGTGCCAGCAGCTTGGGGGCCGGTAGACTGTTTTTT.